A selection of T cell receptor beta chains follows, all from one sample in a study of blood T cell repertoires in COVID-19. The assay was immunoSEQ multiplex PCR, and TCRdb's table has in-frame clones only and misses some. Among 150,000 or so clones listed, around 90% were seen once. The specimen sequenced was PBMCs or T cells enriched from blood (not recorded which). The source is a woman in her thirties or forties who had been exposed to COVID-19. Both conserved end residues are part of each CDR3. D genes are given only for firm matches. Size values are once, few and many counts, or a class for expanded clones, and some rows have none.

DNA: TGTGCCAGTAGTATAGATTGGAGGACTGAAGCTTTCTTT; CDR3: CASSIDWRTEAFF; size: NA; D: NA; J: TRBJ1-1; length: 13; V: TRBV19
DNA: TGTGCCAGCAGTTACTCGGGGGGAAGAGGGTACGAGCAGTACTTC; CDR3: CASSYSGGRGYEQYF; size: NA; D: NA; J: TRBJ2-7; length: 15; V: TRBV6-5
DNA: TGTGCCAGCAGCTTGGCTGAGTCACCCCTCCACTTT; CDR3: CASSLAESPLHF; size: once; D: NA; J: TRBJ1-6; length: 12; V: TRBV5-5
DNA: TGTGCCAGCAGTGACTACAGAACAGGGGGCGAGCAGTACTTC; CDR3: CASSDYRTGGEQYF; size: NA; D: TRBD1; J: TRBJ2-7; length: 14; V: TRBV25-1
DNA: TGTGCCAGCAGTAAGGCCGGGACAGCCGTATACGAGCAGTACTTC; CDR3: CASSKAGTAVYEQYF; size: NA; D: TRBD1; J: TRBJ2-7; length: 15; V: TRBV6-5
DNA: TGTGCCAGCAGCACTGGACTAGCGGGATCGAGGCTGTTCTTC; CDR3: CASSTGLAGSRLFF; size: NA; D: TRBD2; J: TRBJ2-1; length: 14; V: TRBV11-3
DNA: TGTGCCAGCAGTTACGAGACTAGCGGGCACACCGGGGAGCTGTTTTTT; CDR3: CASSYETSGHTGELFF; size: NA; D: TRBD2; J: TRBJ2-2; length: 16; V: TRBV6-2/TRBV6-3
DNA: TGTGCCAGTAGTATATTGGCAGGGGGTGGCAATGAGCAGTTCTTC; CDR3: CASSILAGGGNEQFF; size: NA; D: TRBD1; J: TRBJ2-1; length: 15; V: TRBV19
DNA: TGTGCCAGCAGCCCTGTCCCGGACTCTAATTCACCCCTCCACTTT; CDR3: CASSPVPDSNSPLHF; size: NA; D: NA; J: TRBJ1-6; length: 15; V: TRBV6-4
DNA: TGTGCCATCGGTGGACAAGCGGACGAGCAGTACTTC; CDR3: CAIGGQADEQYF; size: once; D: NA; J: TRBJ2-7; length: 12; V: TRBV10-3
DNA: TGTGCCAGCAGCGCTGGGACAGGGCCTTCGTATCAGCCCCAGCATTTT; CDR3: CASSAGTGPSYQPQHF; size: few; D: TRBD1; J: TRBJ1-5; length: 16; V: TRBV5-6
DNA: TGTGCCAGCAGCCAAGGGCAGGGAGGTGAAAAACTGTTTTTT; CDR3: CASSQGQGGEKLFF; size: NA; D: NA; J: TRBJ1-4; length: 14; V: TRBV3-1/TRBV3-2
DNA: TGCGCCAGCAGTCAACAGGGGAGAACCGGGGAGCTGTTTTTT; CDR3: CASSQQGRTGELFF; size: NA; D: TRBD1; J: TRBJ2-2; length: 14; V: TRBV5-1
DNA: TGCGCCAGCACCATAGCGGGGGCCAATGAGCAGTTCTTC; CDR3: CASTIAGANEQFF; size: NA; D: TRBD2; J: TRBJ2-1; length: 13; V: TRBV5-1
DNA: TGCGCCAGCAGCTCGATATCCAGGGGAAACTATGGCTACACCTTC; CDR3: CASSSISRGNYGYTF; size: NA; D: NA; J: TRBJ1-2; length: 15; V: TRBV5-1
DNA: TGTGCCAGCAGGCCGGGAGCGACTCTAAGCGAGCAGTACTTC; CDR3: CASRPGATLSEQYF; size: NA; D: NA; J: TRBJ2-7; length: 14; V: TRBV27
DNA: TGTGCCAAAAACAGGGGGTTCATGAACACTGAAGCTTTCTTT; CDR3: CAKNRGFMNTEAFF; size: NA; D: NA; J: TRBJ1-1; length: 14; V: TRBV21-1
DNA: TGTGCCAGCAGCTCTAGCGGGAGGTACAATGAGCAGTTCTTC; CDR3: CASSSSGRYNEQFF; size: NA; D: TRBD2; J: TRBJ2-1; length: 14; V: TRBV7-9
DNA: TGTGCCAGCAGCCGCAAGCCTGTCTCTGGAAACACCATATATTTT; CDR3: CASSRKPVSGNTIYF; size: NA; D: NA; J: TRBJ1-3; length: 15; V: TRBV7-2
DNA: TGTGCCAGCAGCCCATCTTGGGACTCAGGGGGCGGGGAGCTGTTTTTT; CDR3: CASSPSWDSGGGELFF; size: few; D: NA; J: TRBJ2-2; length: 16; V: TRBV5-6
DNA: TGTGCCAGCAGCGTAGACCCGGGAGGGACCTACGAGCAGTACTTC; CDR3: CASSVDPGGTYEQYF; size: NA; D: TRBD2; J: TRBJ2-7; length: 15; V: TRBV9
DNA: TGTGCCAGCAGCGTAGATGCGGGTTGGGAAAAACTGTTTTTT; CDR3: CASSVDAGWEKLFF; size: few; D: NA; J: TRBJ1-4; length: 14; V: TRBV9
DNA: TGTGCCAGCAGTTACGAGGGGGGGTATAATGAAAAACTGTTTTTT; CDR3: CASSYEGGYNEKLFF; size: NA; D: NA; J: TRBJ1-4; length: 15; V: TRBV6-5
DNA: TGCGCCAGCAGTGAGTCGGGGGGTAGCAATCAGCCCCAGCATTTT; CDR3: CASSESGGSNQPQHF; size: NA; D: NA; J: TRBJ1-5; length: 15; V: TRBV10-2
DNA: TGTGCCAGCAGTGATAAGGGGGATACGCAGTATTTT; CDR3: CASSDKGDTQYF; size: NA; D: NA; J: TRBJ2-3; length: 12; V: TRBV6-1
DNA: TGTGCCAGCAGCGTCGACAGTAATCCTCCCTACGAGCAGTACTTC; CDR3: CASSVDSNPPYEQYF; size: NA; D: NA; J: TRBJ2-7; length: 15; V: TRBV9
DNA: TGCGCCAGCAGCCAAGAGGACAGGGGGCGTGGCTACACCTTC; CDR3: CASSQEDRGRGYTF; size: NA; D: TRBD1; J: TRBJ1-2; length: 14; V: TRBV4-3
DNA: TGTGCCATCAGTGAGACACGGAGGAGCTCCTACAATGAGCAGTTCTTC; CDR3: CAISETRRSSYNEQFF; size: once; D: NA; J: TRBJ2-1; length: 16; V: TRBV10-3
DNA: TGTGCCAGCAGCCTGGGACAGGGGAAAACAGATACGCAGTATTTT; CDR3: CASSLGQGKTDTQYF; size: NA; D: TRBD1; J: TRBJ2-3; length: 15; V: TRBV5-4
DNA: TGCAGCGTTGAATCTCAAAGGGGGGGGCTAACCTACGAGCAGTACTTC; CDR3: CSVESQRGGLTYEQYF; size: few; D: NA; J: TRBJ2-7; length: 16; V: TRBV29-1
DNA: TGCGCCAGCAGCCAAAAAGCGGGGGGGATCCCGGAGCAGTTCTTC; CDR3: CASSQKAGGIPEQFF; size: NA; D: TRBD2; J: TRBJ2-1; length: 15; V: TRBV4-1
DNA: TGTGCCAGCAGCGTAGACGTCAGCTATGGCTACACCTTC; CDR3: CASSVDVSYGYTF; size: NA; D: NA; J: TRBJ1-2; length: 13; V: TRBV9
DNA: TGTGCCAGCAGTCTAGCGGGCCCTGCTACAGATACGCAGTATTTT; CDR3: CASSLAGPATDTQYF; size: NA; D: TRBD2; J: TRBJ2-3; length: 15; V: TRBV6-5
DNA: TGTGCCAGCGAAGGAGGAGGTGCACAAGACACTGAAGCTTTCTTT; CDR3: CASEGGGAQDTEAFF; size: NA; D: NA; J: TRBJ1-1; length: 15; V: TRBV2
DNA: TGTGCCAGCAGTCCTCAGGGCCGCGATGGCTACACCTTC; CDR3: CASSPQGRDGYTF; size: NA; D: NA; J: TRBJ1-2; length: 13; V: TRBV28
DNA: TGCAGCGTTGCAGGGGGGTACGAGCAGTACTTC; CDR3: CSVAGGYEQYF; size: NA; D: NA; J: TRBJ2-7; length: 11; V: TRBV29-1
DNA: TGTGCCAGCTCACTGAACGGACAGGGCTTGAACACTGAAGCTTTCTTT; CDR3: CASSLNGQGLNTEAFF; size: NA; D: TRBD1; J: TRBJ1-1; length: 16; V: TRBV18